This is a list of T cell receptor beta chains from one sample in a study of T cell clones after liver transplantation. TCRdb keeps only in-frame clones here, not all; method: immunoSEQ multiplex PCR. The repertoire holds more than 65,000 clones, about four fifths seen once, with 0.79% in the top ten. Material: CD4+ T cells from blood, obtained 12 months after liver transplant. The receptors stem from a human patient who received a liver transplant. These T cells may partly come from the graft donor. The CDR3 runs from the conserved cysteine through the conserved F or W. The order of the fields is CDR3 protein, CDR3 DNA, J gene, V gene, clone size, D gene. The D gene is left open where the match is weak. Some rows mark clone size as missing; the rest say once, few, many or name a class of expanded clone.

CDR3aa: CASSPQAVRTGELFF
CDR3nt: TGTGCCAGCTCCCCCCAAGCGGTCCGGACCGGGGAGCTGTTTTTT
j_gene: TRBJ2-2
v_gene: TRBV18
abundance: .
d_gene: .

CDR3aa: CASSFRTGSSSYGYTF
CDR3nt: TGTGCCAGCAGTTTCCGGACAGGAAGCTCGTCCTATGGCTACACCTTC
j_gene: TRBJ1-2
v_gene: TRBV6-5
abundance: .
d_gene: TRBD1

CDR3aa: CASSEGRLYAEQYF
CDR3nt: TGTGCCAGCAGTGAGGGCAGACTTTACGCGGAGCAGTACTTC
j_gene: TRBJ2-7
v_gene: TRBV2
abundance: .
d_gene: .

CDR3aa: CASSLEFNYGYTF
CDR3nt: TGTGCCAGCAGTTTGGAATTTAACTATGGCTACACCTTC
j_gene: TRBJ1-2
v_gene: TRBV28
abundance: .
d_gene: .

CDR3aa: CASSLSRTASEKLFF
CDR3nt: TGTGCCAGCAGTTTATCGCGGACGGCAAGTGAAAAACTGTTTTTT
j_gene: TRBJ1-4
v_gene: TRBV27
abundance: .
d_gene: .

CDR3aa: CASSAALAGSSYNEQFF
CDR3nt: TGTGCCAGCAGCGCCGCACTAGCGGGTAGCTCCTACAATGAGCAGTTCTTC
j_gene: TRBJ2-1
v_gene: TRBV7-6
abundance: .
d_gene: TRBD2

CDR3aa: CASSLEGESGANVLTF
CDR3nt: TGCGCCAGCAGCTTGGAGGGGGAATCGGGGGCCAACGTCCTGACTTTC
j_gene: TRBJ2-6
v_gene: TRBV5-1
abundance: .
d_gene: .

CDR3aa: CASSLLAGETQYF
CDR3nt: TGCGCCAGCAGCTTGCTAGCGGGAGAGACCCAGTACTTC
j_gene: TRBJ2-5
v_gene: TRBV5-1
abundance: .
d_gene: TRBD2

CDR3aa: CASSPDLQGRYGYTF
CDR3nt: TGTGCCAGCTCACCGGATCTACAGGGTAGATATGGCTACACCTTC
j_gene: TRBJ1-2
v_gene: TRBV18
abundance: .
d_gene: .

CDR3aa: CASSPSTGANEQFF
CDR3nt: TGTGCCAGCAGCCCATCGACAGGGGCGAATGAGCAGTTCTTC
j_gene: TRBJ2-1
v_gene: TRBV7-9
abundance: .
d_gene: TRBD1

CDR3aa: CASSSTSGVYNEQFF
CDR3nt: TGTGCCAGCAGCTCGACTAGCGGAGTTTACAATGAGCAGTTCTTC
j_gene: TRBJ2-1
v_gene: TRBV5-4
abundance: .
d_gene: TRBD2

CDR3aa: CAISGSAGETQYF
CDR3nt: TGTGCCATCAGTGGATCTGCGGGGGAGACCCAGTACTTC
j_gene: TRBJ2-5
v_gene: TRBV10-3
abundance: .
d_gene: .

CDR3aa: CASRPGGSQETQYF
CDR3nt: TGTGCCAGTAGACCCGGAGGTTCACAAGAGACCCAGTACTTC
j_gene: TRBJ2-5
v_gene: TRBV19
abundance: .
d_gene: .

CDR3aa: CASKRKGQRGEKLFF
CDR3nt: TGTGCCAGCAAAAGGAAGGGACAGCGAGGCGAAAAACTGTTTTTT
j_gene: TRBJ1-4
v_gene: TRBV6-5
abundance: .
d_gene: TRBD1

CDR3aa: CASSLDGASTDTQYF
CDR3nt: TGTGCCAGCAGCCTGGACGGGGCCAGCACAGATACGCAGTATTTT
j_gene: TRBJ2-3
v_gene: TRBV7-3
abundance: .
d_gene: .

CDR3aa: CASSLDRVGGELFF
CDR3nt: TGTGCCAGCAGCCTCGACAGGGTCGGAGGGGAGCTGTTTTTT
j_gene: TRBJ2-2
v_gene: TRBV7-9
abundance: once
d_gene: TRBD1

CDR3aa: CASSPTGTDAYEQYF
CDR3nt: TGTGCCAGCAGCCCGACCGGGACTGACGCCTACGAGCAGTACTTC
j_gene: TRBJ2-7
v_gene: TRBV7-3
abundance: .
d_gene: .

CDR3aa: CASSPGTGGNEQYF
CDR3nt: TGCGCCAGCAGCCCCGGGACAGGGGGAAACGAGCAGTACTTC
j_gene: TRBJ2-7
v_gene: TRBV5-1
abundance: .
d_gene: TRBD1

CDR3aa: CASRNRDSPEETQYF
CDR3nt: TGTGCCAGCAGGAACCGGGACTCCCCTGAGGAGACCCAGTACTTC
j_gene: TRBJ2-5
v_gene: TRBV6-6
abundance: once
d_gene: .

CDR3aa: CASSDRGVKLFF
CDR3nt: TGTGCCAGCAGTGACAGGGGGGTAAAACTGTTTTTT
j_gene: TRBJ1-4
v_gene: TRBV28
abundance: .
d_gene: TRBD1

CDR3aa: CASRESGYNEQFF
CDR3nt: TGTGCCAGCCGGGAGTCGGGCTACAATGAGCAGTTCTTC
j_gene: TRBJ2-1
v_gene: TRBV2
abundance: .
d_gene: .

CDR3aa: CASTSPGGITNEKLFF
CDR3nt: TGTGCCAGCACCTCCCCCGGAGGAATAACTAATGAAAAACTGTTTTTT
j_gene: TRBJ1-4
v_gene: TRBV28
abundance: .
d_gene: .

CDR3aa: CASSKVRYSLFYGYTF
CDR3nt: TGTGCCAGCAGCAAAGTTAGGTACAGTCTCTTCTATGGCTACACCTTC
j_gene: TRBJ1-2
v_gene: TRBV21-1
abundance: .
d_gene: .

CDR3aa: CATSREGSYGYTF
CDR3nt: TGTGCCACCAGCAGAGAAGGCAGTTATGGCTACACCTTC
j_gene: TRBJ1-2
v_gene: TRBV15
abundance: .
d_gene: .

CDR3aa: CASSLYEDTEAFF
CDR3nt: TGTGCCAGCAGCTTATACGAAGACACTGAAGCTTTCTTT
j_gene: TRBJ1-1
v_gene: TRBV11-3
abundance: once
d_gene: .

CDR3aa: CASSAPRLGNTDTQYF
CDR3nt: TGTGCCAGCAGTGCACCTCGGTTGGGGAACACAGATACGCAGTATTTT
j_gene: TRBJ2-3
v_gene: TRBV6-1
abundance: .
d_gene: .

CDR3aa: CSVAGPGEQYF
CDR3nt: TGCAGCGTTGCAGGGCCAGGGGAGCAGTACTTC
j_gene: TRBJ2-7
v_gene: TRBV29-1
abundance: few
d_gene: .

CDR3aa: CASSLSLGREGYNEQFF
CDR3nt: TGTGCCAGCAGCTTAAGCCTGGGCCGTGAGGGCTACAATGAGCAGTTCTTC
j_gene: TRBJ2-1
v_gene: TRBV7-9
abundance: .
d_gene: .

CDR3aa: CASSLGQGTYEQYF
CDR3nt: TGTGCCAGCAGCTTGGGACAGGGTACCTACGAGCAGTACTTC
j_gene: TRBJ2-7
v_gene: TRBV6-5
abundance: .
d_gene: TRBD1

CDR3aa: CASSSRGATNEKLFF
CDR3nt: TGTGCCAGCAGTTCTCGAGGAGCAACTAATGAAAAACTGTTTTTT
j_gene: TRBJ1-4
v_gene: TRBV28
abundance: .
d_gene: .

CDR3aa: CASSPLEVQGTQETQYF
CDR3nt: TGTGCCAGCTCACCCCTCGAGGTGCAGGGTACACAAGAGACCCAGTACTTC
j_gene: TRBJ2-5
v_gene: TRBV18
abundance: .
d_gene: .

CDR3aa: CASMTTRRSGNTIYF
CDR3nt: TGTGCCAGCATGACCACCCGCCGCTCTGGAAACACCATATATTTT
j_gene: TRBJ1-3
v_gene: TRBV6-1
abundance: .
d_gene: .

CDR3aa: CASSQDLGVYEQYF
CDR3nt: TGTGCCAGCAGCCAAGATCTCGGGGTCTACGAGCAGTACTTC
j_gene: TRBJ2-7
v_gene: TRBV14
abundance: .
d_gene: .

CDR3aa: CASSLGPSGHTGELFF
CDR3nt: TGTGCCAGCAGCTTAGGCCCTAGCGGCCACACCGGGGAGCTGTTTTTT
j_gene: TRBJ2-2
v_gene: TRBV7-2
abundance: .
d_gene: TRBD2

CDR3aa: CASKQRSNQPQHF
CDR3nt: TGTGCCAGCAAACAGAGGAGCAATCAGCCCCAGCATTTT
j_gene: TRBJ1-5
v_gene: TRBV2
abundance: few
d_gene: .